This paragraph covers one TCR beta chain sequence. Its target is not known. V was cut by 5 bases and J by 1 base, with 11 bases left in between. Looked up from germline, CDR1 is SGHTA and CDR2 is FQGNSA. This CDR3 has 14 amino acids. The PCR was carried out with 60 Vbeta primers and 13 Jbeta primers. Original analysis: An analysis that came later counted tens of millions of unique TCR beta chains, approximately 10 million shared. Data came from immunoSEQ multiplex PCR; TCRdb stores just in-frame clones and leaves some out. V and J calls and clone size come straight from that table; D and trimming were deduced from the DNA. The repertoire holds some 170,000 clones, with roughly four fifths as singletons. The sample belongs to a study of cytomegalovirus exposure and HLA in healthy donors. Points from the study as a whole: The study found most TCR sequences rare, yet found some public TCRs in many donors. Later on, a genetic analysis was performed. It linked a missense variant in DCLRE1C with V- and J-gene trimming of TCR beta. In a later analysis, at a false discovery rate of 0.05, under 20,000 TCR beta sequences matched HLA alleles.

The source of this sequence is a woman younger than 30 in good health and CMV-seropositive. This sequence joins TRBV7-2 and TRBJ1-2; the D is unclear. Sequenced input: PBMCs. The CDR3: CASSLDMINYGYTF. CDR3 in DNA: TGTGCCAGCAGCCTTGACATGATTAACTATGGCTACACCTTC.